This T cell receptor (beta chain) was identified during a study of cytomegalovirus exposure and HLA in healthy donors. A note on this clone: Its antigen is as yet unknown.

Findings and caveats of the study: It was likely that a cluster of highly shared sequence variants was a sequencing artifact.

The CDR3 consists of 14 residues. Germline CDR1 and CDR2: MNHEY and SVGAGI. Trimming took 7 bases from V and 5 from J, leaving 17 bases between them. PCR amplification relied on 60 Vbeta primers (plus 13 Jbeta primers). Original data processing: A follow-up analysis tallied tens of millions of unique TCR beta chains, roughly 11 million shared. The protocol was immunoSEQ multiplex PCR, while the TCRdb copy is restricted to in-frame clones and leaves out a portion. V and J calls plus clone size are reproduced from that table; the DNA served to infer D and trimming. The sample has over 150,000 clones; 68% are singletons.

The chain combines TRBV6-5 with TRBJ2-5; tentative D call: TRBD1 (5 bases). This receptor was obtained from a man in his forties or fifties in good health and CMV-seronegative. Input material: PBMCs. This CDR3 is CASTKRGSGETQYF. The CDR3 bases are TGTGCCAGCACCAAAAGGGGATCAGGGGAGACCCAGTACTTC.